The next 11 T cell receptor beta chains were all read from a single sample in a study of identical twins. A single record per CDR3 protein comes from TCRdb applying MiXCR to the 5' RACE reads. This sample has about 530,000 distinct CDR3 sequences, with approximately 16% found just once. These records were also assigned to another study, of yellow fever vaccine responses in identical twins.

Sequenced sample: CD4+ T cells sorted from blood. The source of these receptors is a woman between 18 and 29 years old in good health.

This clonotype was picked up many times. One end of the junction fails to match germline, which may point to a read error. J is TRBJ2-5 and V is TRBV5-1; D is perhaps TRBD2 (5 bases). The length of the CDR3 is 11 residues. Germline-derived CDR1 and CDR2 are SGHRS and YFSETQ. The CDR3 coding sequence is TGTGCCAGCAGCTTAGCGGAGACCCAGTACTTC. It specifies CASSLAETQYF.

CDR3 DNA sequence: TGTGCCAGCAGTTCGACCTTAGCGGGGGGGGAGACCCAGTACTTC. The encoded protein is CASSSTLAGGETQYF. This chain links TRBV12-3 or TRBV12-4 with TRBJ2-5, with TRBD2 matching 11 bases. The CDR3 sequence is 15 residues long. V was clipped by 4 bases and J by 5 bases; unmatched bases: 6.

This clonotype was found a few times. This chain connects TRBV14 to TRBJ1-1; no clear D. Germline CDR1 is SGHDN and CDR2 is FVKESK. V was shortened by 1 base and J by 8 bases, with 11 bases between the two germline ends. The CDR3 runs 13 residues. The CDR3 spells CASSQVTGMEAFF. CDR3 nucleotide sequence: TGTGCCAGCAGCCAAGTCACTGGTATGGAAGCTTTCTTT.

A few counts support this clonotype. The genes are TRBV12-3 or TRBV12-4 and TRBJ2-3; TRBD2 matches at 9 bases. This CDR3 contains 15 residues. The trim removed 6 bases at V and 2 bases at J, leaving 6 bases unmatched. CDR3 amino acids: CASSPTSGYTDTQYF. CDR3 DNA: TGTGCCAGCAGCCCGACTAGCGGCTACACAGATACGCAGTATTTT.

The CDR3 spells CASSVGTSGGAKDTQYF. The CDR3 DNA reads as TGTGCCAGCAGCGTAGGGACTAGCGGGGGGGCCAAAGATACGCAGTATTTT. The rearrangement uses TRBV9 and TRBJ2-3; 15 bases map to TRBD2. The germline V gene encodes CDR1 SGDLS and CDR2 YYNGEE. CDR3 length: 17 amino acids. Losses at the gene ends were 0 bases for V and 5 bases for J; bases not matched to a gene: 4.

The gene calls are TRBV5-6 and TRBJ2-2; TRBD2 might be the D (6 bases). CDR1 is SGHDT and CDR2 is YYEEEE in the germline V gene. Trimming took off 3 bases at V and 7 bases at J, with 16 bases between the two ends. This CDR3 spans 15 amino acids. The CDR3 is CASSSPSSVSGELFF. CDR3 DNA: TGTGCCAGCAGCTCACCTTCTAGCGTGAGCGGGGAGCTGTTTTTT.

This chain connects TRBV5-1 to TRBJ2-5; TRBD2 might be the D (5 bases). CDR1 is SGHRS and CDR2 is YFSETQ in the germline V gene. The ends were cut back, 2 bases at V and 0 bases at J, with 11 bases in the middle. This CDR3 has 15 residues. This chain's CDR3 is CASSLRGQYQETQYF. In DNA form, the CDR3 reads TGCGCCAGCAGCTTACGCGGGCAGTACCAAGAGACCCAGTACTTC. The full variable domain, its missing parts supplied by reference TRBV5-1 and TRBJ2-5, is KAGVTQTPRYLIKTRGQQVTLSCSPISGHRSVSWYQQTPGQGLQFLFEYFSETQRNKGNFPGRFSGRQFSNSRSEMNVSTLELGDSALYLCASSLRGQYQETQYFGPGTRLLVL.

This clonotype was seen more than once but under ten times. V and J are TRBV5-1 and TRBJ1-2, with D perhaps TRBD1 (5 bases). Germline V gene data show CDR1 as SGHRS and CDR2 as YFSETQ. The CDR3 consists of 14 residues. V was cut by 5 bases and J by 2 bases, with 13 bases left in between. The DNA of the CDR3 is TGCGCCAGCAGAGACGGGGGACTGAACTATGGCTACACCTTC. It encodes CASRDGGLNYGYTF.

This clonotype was observed a handful of times. V usage is TRBV2 and J usage is TRBJ1-2; 10 bases line up with TRBD1. Germline V lookup: CDR1 SNHLY, CDR2 FYNNEI. The CDR3 length is 14 residues. J lost 7 bases, V lost 6 bases, and 8 bases had no gene match. The CDR3 here is CASSLDRGQGGYTF. The CDR3 DNA is TGTGCCAGCAGCCTCGACAGGGGGCAAGGTGGCTACACCTTC.

The chain uses TRBV2 and TRBJ2-2; TRBD1 agrees at 10 bases. CDR1 is SNHLY and CDR2 is FYNNEI in the germline V gene. V lost 1 base and J lost 10; bases outside the gene matches: 9. This CDR3 has 16 amino acids. The CDR3 coding sequence is TGTGCCAGCAGTGAAGTACGGACAGGGGGAAGGGAGGAGCTGTTTTTT. Translation: CASSEVRTGGREELFF.

This clonotype has only a few counts. V gene TRBV7-9 combines with J gene TRBJ2-5; D uncertain. Trimming left V 5 bases short and J 1 base short, with 14 bases between. CDR1 and CDR2 (germline): SEHNR, FQNEAQ (reference sequence). This CDR3 spans 15 amino acids. CDR3 in DNA: TGTGCCAGCAGCCCTCTCCTGGCAGGCCAAGAGACCCAGTACTTC. As protein: CASSPLLAGQETQYF.